The 12 T cell receptor beta chains below were found in one sample sequenced in a study of cytomegalovirus exposure and HLA in healthy donors. The primer mix had 60 Vbeta and 13 Jbeta primers. Data came from immunoSEQ multiplex PCR; TCRdb stores just in-frame clones and leaves some out. The profile shows fewer than 80,000 clones, approximately 71% of them singletons. Sequencing used PBMCs. The receptor source for this set is a man aged 50-59 years in good health and CMV-seropositive.

About this clone: This CDR3 is also generated by other DNA sequences in the sample. The V gene is TRBV7-9, the J gene TRBJ1-5, with D perhaps TRBD1 (6 bases). The ends were cut back, 3 bases at V and 1 base at J, with 7 bases in the middle. CDR1 is SEHNR, CDR2 FQNEAQ, per germline (reference sequence). This CDR3 has 14 residues. CDR3: CASSLQGSNQPQHF. CDR3 sequence (DNA): TGTGCCAGCAGCTTGCAGGGGAGCAATCAGCCCCAGCATTTT. The variable domain in full, completed from reference TRBV7-9 and TRBJ1-5, reads DTGVSQNPRHKITKRGQNVTFRCDPISEHNRLYWYRQTLGQGPEFLTYFQNEAQLEKSRLLSDRFSAERPKGSFSTLEIQRTEQGDSAMYLCASSLQGSNQPQHFGDGTRLSIL.

The chain has TRBV28 and TRBJ1-2; D gene unclear. Germline V gene sequence: CDR1 MDHEN, CDR2 SYDVKM. The CDR3 sequence is 14 residues long. V gave up 2 bases and J gave up 8 bases, with 15 bases separating them. The CDR3 loop is CASSLTAPNGGYTF. DNA of the CDR3: TGTGCCAGCAGTTTAACAGCCCCGAACGGAGGCTACACCTTC.

The chain uses TRBV5-1 and TRBJ2-7, with D tentatively TRBD1 (6 bases). Germline values: CDR1 SGHRS, CDR2 YFSETQ. With 0 bases removed from V and 1 base from J, the gap between germline ends came to 8 bases. The CDR3 contains 14 residues. The CDR3 coding sequence is TGCGCCAGCAGCTTGGGGACAGTTTCCTACGAGCAGTACTTC. It translates to CASSLGTVSYEQYF.

The chain links TRBV7-6 to TRBJ1-1; possibly TRBD1 for D (6 bases). From germline, CDR1 is SGHVS and CDR2 FNYEAQ. CDR3 length: 13 residues. Trimming pared 1 base from V and 6 bases from J, leaving 9 bases between. The CDR3 nucleotides are TGTGCCAGCAGCTTAGACAGGGACGCTGAAGCTTTCTTT. The encoded protein is CASSLDRDAEAFF.

The chain links TRBV7-2 to TRBJ1-3; 7 bases align to TRBD1. CDR3 size: 15 residues. Per the germline V gene, CDR1 is SGHTA and CDR2 is FQGNSA. Unmatched junction bases numbered 7, after V lost 1 base and J lost 7 bases. This CDR3 is CASSLGARGMNTIYF. In DNA, the CDR3 is TGTGCCAGCAGCTTAGGGGCCAGGGGGATGAACACCATATATTTT.

Notes on this clone: A read error may account for a junction end that differs from germline. V is TRBV5-4 and J is TRBJ2-7; D possibly corresponds to TRBD2 (6 bases). Germline V CDR1 and CDR2: SGHNT, YYREEE (reference sequence). The CDR3 consists of 13 residues. CDR3 loop: CASSLEGRHSSDF. CDR3 DNA: TGTGCCAGCAGCTTGGAGGGGAGGCATTCGTCGGACTTC.

The chain carries TRBV6-4 and TRBJ1-5, with D possibly TRBD1 on 5 matching bases. Trimming removed 4 bases at V and 7 bases at J, with 14 bases between. The CDR3 is 14 amino acids. CDR1 is MRHNA and CDR2 is SNTAGT in the germline V gene. The CDR3 here is CASSGGRDEQPQHF. CDR3 bases: TGTGCCAGCAGTGGTGGGAGGGACGAGCAGCCCCAGCATTTT.

V is TRBV6-5 and J is TRBJ2-5; D is unresolved. The DNA end lines up better with TRBJ2-7; the J call may be wrong. The CDR3 has 13 amino acids. CDR1 and CDR2 from the germline V gene are MNHEY and SVGAGI. Here the CDR3 reads CASTPRDLPEQYF. The CDR3 nucleotides read TGTGCCAGCACTCCTCGAGATCTCCCCGAGCAGTACTTC.

The chain recombines TRBV5-1 with TRBJ2-7, with D possibly matching TRBD1 (6 bases). The length of the CDR3 is 14 residues. Germline V gene sequence: CDR1 SGHRS, CDR2 YFSETQ. V gave up 3 bases and J gave up 3 bases, with 13 bases separating them. The CDR3 coding sequence is TGCGCCAGCAGCTCCACTTTACAGGGCTACGAGCAGTACTTC. This encodes CASSSTLQGYEQYF.

This clone was found a few times. The chain couples TRBV29-1 to TRBJ2-1, with a possible D match to TRBD1 (6 bases). V shed 7 bases and J shed 5 bases, with 9 bases lying between them. Germline CDR1 is SQVTM and CDR2 is ANQGSEA. The CDR3 runs to 11 residues. Here the CDR3 reads CSGNRDNEQFF. The CDR3 DNA reads TGCAGCGGTAACAGGGACAATGAGCAGTTCTTC.

The V call is TRBV5-4, the J call TRBJ2-7, with 11 bases lining up with TRBD1. The CDR3 runs to 17 residues. Trimming cost V 4 bases and J 0 bases; bases outside gene matches: 9. Germline CDR1 SGHNT, CDR2 YYREEE (reference sequence). The DNA for the CDR3 is TGTGCCAGCAGCCCCAGGACAGGGGGCGCTTCCTCCTACGAGCAGTACTTC. This gives the protein CASSPRTGGASSYEQYF.

This sequence joins TRBV4-3 and TRBJ1-6; maybe TRBD1 (6 bases). The V and J ends lost 1 base and 16 bases respectively, with 11 bases between them. The CDR3 is 12 amino acids. Germline V gene lookup returns CDR1 LGHNA and CDR2 YSLEER. CDR3: CASSQGGGRLHF. DNA for the CDR3: TGCGCCAGCAGCCAAGGAGGGGGACGGCTCCACTTT.